This TCR beta chain was sequenced for a study of control samples from healthy donors and cancer patients. This clone has more than one count but fewer than ten. The table came from immunoSEQ multiplex PCR; TCRdb's copy has only in-frame clones and leaves some out. This sample has some 79,000 clones, with more than 85% found just once. Trimming left V 1 base short and J 9 bases short, with 7 bases between. The CDR3 contains 13 residues. Looked up from germline, CDR1 is SEHNR and CDR2 is FQNEAQ (reference sequence). The material sequenced was PBMCs. The genes are TRBV7-9 and TRBJ1-6; D gene uncertain. The clonotype was recovered from a woman aged 40 to 55 with lung cancer. The CDR3 DNA follows: TGTGCCAGCAGCTTAGAGGGTGGTTCACCCCTCCACTTT. Amino acid sequence: CASSLEGGSPLHF.